Detailed here is one T cell receptor (beta chain). Antigen: not known. Each donor was healthy, and each was a bone marrow donor. This entry belongs to a study of cytomegalovirus exposure and HLA in healthy donors. Study results and limitations: Later analysis reportedly placed an Asian-associated ancestry cluster below the approximately 680-donor mean in N-insertions.

The CDR3 extends over 15 amino acids. Germline CDR1 LNHDA, CDR2 SQIVND (reference sequence). V lost 8 bases to trimming and J lost 4 bases; unmatched junction nucleotides: 9. Primers: 60 Vbeta forward and 13 Jbeta reverse. TCRdb's copy holds only in-frame clones and misses some; the assay was immunoSEQ multiplex PCR. The table includes roughly 180,000 clones, about four fifths detected once. The chain employs TRBV19 and TRBJ2-2; TRBD2 matches at 8 bases. Sequencing was done on a sample of PBMCs. This sequence was found in a man aged 35 to 55 in good health and CMV-seronegative. The CDR3 region is CASYKAGVTTGELFF. The DNA for the CDR3 is TGTGCCAGTTATAAAGCGGGAGTTACCACCGGGGAGCTGTTTTTT. Based on the CDR3 plus reference TRBV19 and TRBJ2-2, the full variable domain is DGGITQSPKYLFRKEGQNVTLSCEQNLNHDAMYWYRQDPGQGLRLIYYSQIVNDFQKGDIAEGYSVSREKKESFPLTVTSAQKNPTAFYLCASYKAGVTTGELFFGEGSRLTVL.